This T cell receptor beta chain was retrieved from a study of T-cell reconstitution after alpha-beta-depleted transplantation in children. For this clonotype: The antigen remains undetermined.

TCRbeta library construction was performed incorporating unique molecular identifiers. One entry per CDR3 protein, called by TCRdb with MiXCR from the PCR reads. The table has hundreds of thousands of distinct CDR3 sequences, under 20% seen once. The study's findings and limits: Alpha-beta T cells present about two months after transplant were reported to originate from several hundred expanded graft clones. Some patients owed their high day-60 TCRbeta diversity to surviving recipient T cells and thymic progenitors. Newly made T cells mostly supplied T-cell counts and diversity one year after transplant.

The germline V gene encodes CDR1 SGHRS and CDR2 YFSETQ. Trimming took off 3 bases at V and 0 bases at J, with 13 bases between the two ends. The CDR3 spans 16 residues. This clonotype was obtained from a male patient younger than 18 who had a stem cell transplant for acute lymphoblastic leukemia, so the T cells may come from the graft donor. The material sequenced was PBMCs, mostly from graft donor cells, taken 360 days after TCRalphabeta/CD19-depleted stem cell transplant. This chain links TRBV5-1 with TRBJ2-4; D is undetermined. In nucleotides, the CDR3 is TGCGCCAGCAGCTGGGGTGGGGTCAGAGCCAAAAACATTCAGTACTTC. Residues: CASSWGGVRAKNIQYF. Combining the CDR3 with reference TRBV5-1 and TRBJ2-4 gives the whole variable domain KAGVTQTPRYLIKTRGQQVTLSCSPISGHRSVSWYQQTPGQGLQFLFEYFSETQRNKGNFPGRFSGRQFSNSRSEMNVSTLELGDSALYLCASSWGGVRAKNIQYFGAGTRLSVL.